The 20 T cell receptor beta chains given below trace back to one sample, sequenced in a study of blood T cell repertoires in COVID-19. Sequenced by immunoSEQ multiplex PCR; TCRdb stores in-frame clones only, minus some. The sample holds about 150,000 clones, around 84% seen once. Sequencing input: peripheral blood. The source is a woman between 50 and 59 years old with acute or convalescent COVID-19.

The chain has TRBV20-1 and TRBJ1-5; D may be TRBD1 (5 bases). CDR3 size: 14 residues. With 3 bases removed from V and 2 bases from J, the gap between germline ends came to 11 bases. CDR1 DFQATT and CDR2 SNEGSKA come from the germline V gene (reference sequence). CDR3 residues: CSASSGGGNQPQHF. The CDR3 DNA sequence: TGCAGTGCTAGTAGTGGGGGGGGCAATCAGCCCCAGCATTTT.

The chain couples TRBV11-3 to TRBJ1-5; the D gene is possibly TRBD1 (6 bases). Per the germline V gene, CDR1 is SGHNT and CDR2 is YENEEA. CDR3 length: 15 residues. Deletions cut 8 bases from V and 1 base from J, with 15 bases between. The CDR3 region is CASHQGGGSNQPQHF. The CDR3 DNA sequence: TGTGCCAGCCACCAAGGGGGAGGGAGCAATCAGCCCCAGCATTTT.

The chain is built from TRBV25-1 and TRBJ2-7; D remains ambiguous. Trimming shortened V by 1 base and J by 3 bases, and 4 bases separated the two germline ends. CDR1 and CDR2 from the germline V gene are MGHDK and SYGVNS. The CDR3 is made up of 12 amino acids. The CDR3 bases are TGTGCCAGCAGTGAATCTGTCTACGAGCAGTACTTC. Residues: CASSESVYEQYF.

The chain couples TRBV6-5 to TRBJ2-2; D not certain. V gave up 6 bases and J gave up 1 base, with 6 bases separating them. The CDR3 covers 13 residues. Germline V gives CDR1 MNHEY, CDR2 SVGAGI. This CDR3 is CASRQKNTGELFF. Written as DNA, the CDR3 is TGTGCCAGCAGACAGAAGAACACCGGGGAGCTGTTTTTT.

V is TRBV6-5 and J is TRBJ2-3, with TRBD1 matching 8 bases. Germline values: CDR1 MNHEY, CDR2 SVGAGI. The CDR3 runs 14 residues. Germline trimming cut 6 bases from V and 4 bases from J; bases unmatched to any gene: 6. The CDR3 is CASRRNRGADTQYF. The CDR3 nucleotides are TGTGCCAGCAGACGTAACAGGGGGGCAGATACGCAGTATTTT.

The rearrangement uses TRBV9 and TRBJ2-1; D gene unclear. V was pared by 0 bases and J by 1 base, with 8 bases between. The CDR3 covers 15 residues. The germline gives CDR1 SGDLS, CDR2 YYNGEE. The CDR3: CASSVGPGSYNEQFF. The CDR3 DNA sequence: TGTGCCAGCAGCGTAGGCCCAGGTTCCTACAATGAGCAGTTCTTC. The full variable domain, in which reference TRBV9 and TRBJ2-1 provide the parts outside the CDR3, is DSGVTQTPKHLITATGQRVTLRCSPRSGDLSVYWYQQSLDQGLQFLIQYYNGEERAKGNILERFSAQQFPDLHSELNLSSLELGDSALYFCASSVGPGSYNEQFFGPGTRLTVL.

The chain joins TRBV18 to TRBJ1-5; a weak D match, TRBD1 (5 bases). The CDR3 runs 14 residues. From germline, CDR1 is KGHSH and CDR2 LQKENI. Trimming left V 6 bases short and J 2 bases short, with 11 bases between. The CDR3 protein is CASSRRDGNQPQHF. CDR3 in DNA: TGTGCCAGCTCTCGCAGGGATGGCAATCAGCCCCAGCATTTT.

V gene TRBV5-4 combines with J gene TRBJ1-1; D not resolved. The V and J ends lost 7 bases and 1 base respectively, with 8 bases between them. Looked up from germline, CDR1 is SGHNT and CDR2 is YYREEE (reference sequence). The CDR3 is made up of 12 amino acids. The CDR3 loop reads CASGGWNTEAFF. CDR3 bases: TGTGCCAGCGGAGGGTGGAACACTGAAGCTTTCTTT.

The chain employs TRBV19 and TRBJ1-4; a possible D gene is TRBD1 (5 bases). V shed 3 bases and J shed 2 bases, with 10 bases lying between them. The CDR3 runs 15 residues. The germline V gene has CDR1 LNHDA and CDR2 SQIVND (reference sequence). The CDR3 bases are TGTGCCAGTAGTATTTCCGGGGGGACTAATGAAAAACTGTTTTTT. Translating gives CASSISGGTNEKLFF.

The rearrangement uses TRBV29-1 and TRBJ2-5, with 11 bases that match TRBD1. V lost 7 bases to trimming and J lost 2 bases; unmatched junction nucleotides: 6. Germline V gene sequence: CDR1 SQVTM, CDR2 ANQGSEA. There are 14 residues in the CDR3. The CDR3 reads CSAGQGAGQETQYF. Here the CDR3 DNA reads TGCAGCGCTGGACAGGGGGCAGGGCAAGAGACCCAGTACTTC.

The chain couples TRBV9 to TRBJ1-1; 8 bases map to TRBD1. The CDR3 totals 14 residues. The germline gives CDR1 SGDLS, CDR2 YYNGEE. Unmatched junction bases numbered 6, after V lost 1 base and J lost 7 bases. The DNA for the CDR3 is TGTGCCAGCAGCGTATTGACAGGGGCGGTTGAAGCTTTCTTT. Protein: CASSVLTGAVEAFF.

The chain employs TRBV12-3 or TRBV12-4 and TRBJ1-2; D unresolved. Between the trimmed V and J ends, which lost 1 base and 7 bases, there was a span of 10 bases. This CDR3 comprises 13 residues. The chain's CDR3 is CASSLGEASGYTF. CDR3 bases: TGTGCCAGCAGTTTAGGCGAAGCGAGTGGCTACACCTTC.

This chain links TRBV29-1 with TRBJ1-5, with D unclear. V was trimmed by 4 bases and J by 0 bases, leaving 7 bases between them. CDR3 length: 13 amino acids. The germline V gene has CDR1 SQVTM and CDR2 ANQGSEA. In DNA form, the CDR3 reads TGCAGCGTTGGGGCAGATAGCAATCAGCCCCAGCATTTT. Translation: CSVGADSNQPQHF.

This chain links TRBV7-9 with TRBJ2-7, with D tentatively TRBD1 (7 bases). V was shortened by 5 bases and J by 0 bases, with 11 bases between the two germline ends. The CDR3 extends over 14 amino acids. CDR1 SEHNR and CDR2 FQNEAQ come from the germline V gene (reference sequence). The CDR3 region has the DNA TGTGCCAGCAGCCCCCAGGGGGGCTCCTACGAGCAGTACTTC. Translated, it gives CASSPQGGSYEQYF.

The chain joins TRBV4-3 to TRBJ1-5; D is ambiguous. The ends were cut back, 0 bases at V and 7 bases at J, with 7 bases in the middle. This CDR3 has 13 amino acids. Germline V gene lookup returns CDR1 LGHNA and CDR2 YSLEER. Here the CDR3 reads CASSQDRKQPQHF. The CDR3 DNA reads TGCGCCAGCAGCCAAGACAGGAAGCAGCCCCAGCATTTT.

This chain uses TRBV3-1 (or the pseudogene TRBV3-2) with TRBJ1-1; weak D call: TRBD1 (6 bases). Per the germline V gene, CDR1 is LGHDT and CDR2 is YNNKEL (reference sequence). Trimming took off 8 bases at V and 8 bases at J, with 18 bases between the two ends. The CDR3 has 13 amino acids. CDR3 sequence reads: CASQRSQTGEAFF. CDR3 nucleotide sequence: TGTGCCAGCCAGCGGTCCCAAACAGGGGAAGCTTTCTTT.

V gene TRBV9 combines with J gene TRBJ2-2, with D perhaps matching TRBD2 (6 bases). The germline V and J ends were trimmed by 1 base and 1 base, with 14 bases remaining between them. Germline V gene sequence: CDR1 SGDLS, CDR2 YYNGEE. CDR3 size: 17 residues. CDR3 nucleotide sequence: TGTGCCAGCAGCGTACGCCGGGACTCCGGGAACACCGGGGAGCTGTTTTTT. It specifies CASSVRRDSGNTGELFF.

V gene TRBV7-9 combines with J gene TRBJ1-1; unclear D gene. This CDR3 region has 15 residues. Trimming removed 7 bases at V and 1 base at J, with 16 bases between. Per germline, CDR1 SEHNR and CDR2 FQNEAQ (reference sequence). DNA for the CDR3: TGTGCCAGCATCAACTCATGGCGGCAGAACACTGAAGCTTTCTTT. Translation: CASINSWRQNTEAFF.

The chain combines TRBV5-1 with TRBJ1-5; 12 bases map to TRBD1. The CDR3 totals 18 residues. V was pared by 1 base and J by 2 bases, with 7 bases of the junction left unmatched. CDR1 SGHRS and CDR2 YFSETQ come from the germline V gene. This CDR3 is CASSLNRDRGPRNQPQHF. The CDR3 coding sequence is TGCGCCAGCAGCTTGAACCGGGACAGGGGGCCCCGCAATCAGCCCCAGCATTTT.

This clone was detected once. CDR3 nucleotides: TGTGCCAGCAGCACACAGGGGGCTCAGCAGTTCTTC. Protein: CASSTQGAQQFF. The chain links TRBV5-6 to TRBJ2-1; TRBD1 matches at 9 bases. Losses at the gene ends were 4 bases for V and 11 bases for J; bases not matched to a gene: 4. Germline V gene data show CDR1 as SGHDT and CDR2 as YYEEEE. The CDR3 has 12 residues. The full variable domain, completed using reference TRBV5-6 and TRBJ2-1, is DAGVTQSPTHLIKTRGQQVTLRCSPKSGHDTVSWYQQALGQGPQFIFQYYEEEERQRGNFPDRFSGHQFPNYSSELNVNALLLGDSALYLCASSTQGAQQFFGPGTRLTVL.